This note documents a single T cell receptor (beta chain) sequence. Positive CCR7 selection of CD45RO-negative cells yielded the naive CD8 cells, and terminally differentiated effector memory CD45RA+ cells were excluded. Donors included only healthy HIV-negative adults lacking recent acute infections or vaccinations. Only Caucasian adults living in Nashville, Tennessee made up the donor group. Germline V gene data show CDR1 as SQVTM and CDR2 as ANQGSEA. The V end lost 0 bases, the J end lost 2 bases, and 14 bases lay between the germline ends. The CDR3 has 15 residues. The sample originates from a study of shared clonotypes between healthy human individuals. The overall study: Researchers assigned three CD4 naive, three CD4 memory, two CD8 naive and one CD8 memory plate to each donor.

Generated by immunoSEQ multiplex PCR, the TCRdb table keeps only in-frame clones and is missing some. The sample records around 2.1 million clones, more than 85% being singletons. The chain employs TRBV29-1 and TRBJ2-7; D possibly uses TRBD1 or TRBD2 (6 bases each). Input material: naive CD8+ T cells from PBMCs. This clonotype was obtained from a man between 18 and 29 years old in good health. Some clones in this sample may be carry-over from other donors' samples. Here the CDR3 reads CSVEEQGGQAYEQYF. The DNA of the CDR3 is TGCAGCGTTGAAGAGCAAGGGGGGCAGGCCTACGAGCAGTACTTC.